This is a list of T cell receptor beta chains from one sample in a study of blood T cell repertoires in COVID-19. Sequencing used immunoSEQ multiplex PCR; TCRdb keeps in-frame clones, though not all of them. Among 150,000 to 200,000 clones listed, roughly nine tenths were seen once. Material: peripheral blood. All receptors derive from an older man with active or convalescent COVID-19. CDR3s include the opening cysteine and the closing phenylalanine or tryptophan. A D gene is named only where the DNA matches it firmly. Clone size is not always given. Where it is, it says once, few, many or a class for expanded clones.

clone_size j_call d_call cdr3_length v_call cdr3_nt cdr3_aa
NA TRBJ2-3 TRBD2 16 TRBV2 TGTGCCAGCAGTCGGGGAGGGACCCCCATGGCAGATACGCAGTATTTT CASSRGGTPMADTQYF
NA TRBJ2-1 TRBD2 16 TRBV11-2 TGTGCCAGCAGCTTAGTAGGACTAGCGGGAGTGGATGAGCAGTTCTTC CASSLVGLAGVDEQFF
NA TRBJ2-5 NA 15 TRBV19 TGTGCCAGTAGTAACCCTCTCGGGGGTAAAGAGACCCAGTACTTC CASSNPLGGKETQYF
NA TRBJ2-7 TRBD1 17 TRBV4-3 TGCGCCAGCAGCCAAGATCGCGGACAGGTTGGGAGCTACGAGCAGTACTTC CASSQDRGQVGSYEQYF
NA TRBJ1-6 NA 14 TRBV27 TGTGCCAGCAGTTTCGCAGGTCTTCGATCACCCCTCCACTTT CASSFAGLRSPLHF
NA TRBJ2-6 NA 14 TRBV2 TGTGCCAGCAGGACTTCCTCTGGGGCCAACGTCCTGACTTTC CASRTSSGANVLTF
NA TRBJ1-5 NA 12 TRBV2 TGTGCCAGCAGTCAGGGGAATCAGCCCCAGCATTTT CASSQGNQPQHF
once TRBJ2-5 NA 16 TRBV28 TGTGCCAGCAGGGGTCGACTAGGCTCAGCCAAGGAGACCCAGTACTTC CASRGRLGSAKETQYF
NA TRBJ2-3 TRBD2 16 TRBV6-4 TGTGCCAGCAGACTAGCGGGGGGACCTAGCACAGATACGCAGTATTTT CASRLAGGPSTDTQYF
NA TRBJ1-5 NA 16 TRBV7-9 TGTGCCAGCAGCTCCTCGACAGCTAATAGCAATCAGCCCCAGCATTTT CASSSSTANSNQPQHF
NA TRBJ2-6 NA 13 TRBV10-3 TGTGCCATCAGTCTAGATGGGGCCAACGTCCTGACTTTC CAISLDGANVLTF
NA TRBJ2-5 TRBD2 13 TRBV29-1 TGCAGCGTTGCTCTAGCGGCCAAAGAGACCCAGTACTTC CSVALAAKETQYF
NA TRBJ1-3 NA 15 TRBV19 TGTGCCAGTAGTACCGTCGACGGAGCTGGAAACACCATATATTTT CASSTVDGAGNTIYF
NA TRBJ1-2 NA 11 TRBV11-2 TGTGCCTCGGGGGGGGACTATGGCTACACCTTC CASGGDYGYTF
NA TRBJ1-1 NA 13 TRBV30 TGTGCCTGGAGTGTACAGGGTGGACGTGAAGCTTTCTTT CAWSVQGGREAFF
NA TRBJ2-5 TRBD2 12 TRBV2 TGTGCCAGCAGGCGGGAGAGGGAGACCCAGTACTTC CASRRERETQYF
once TRBJ2-5 TRBD2 15 TRBV19 TGTGCCAGTAGTACTAGCGGGGGGTATAGGGAGACCCAGTACTTC CASSTSGGYRETQYF
NA TRBJ2-1 NA 15 TRBV9 TGTGCCAGCAGCGGGCTACTAGGTTCCTACAATGAGCAGTTCTTC CASSGLLGSYNEQFF
NA TRBJ2-7 NA 14 TRBV6-2/TRBV6-3 TGTGCCAGCAGTTACAGGCAGCGCAAATCCGAGCAGTACTTC CASSYRQRKSEQYF
NA TRBJ2-3 TRBD2 15 TRBV11-3 TGTGCCAGCAGCCTTGGGGGCGGGAGGGAAGATACGCAGTATTTT CASSLGGGREDTQYF
NA TRBJ2-5 TRBD1 15 TRBV18 TGTGCCAGCTCACCACCAGGACAGGGACGGGAGACCCAGTACTTC CASSPPGQGRETQYF
NA TRBJ1-6 NA 16 TRBV28 TGTGCCAGCAGCAAAGGGGGTTGGGACGGAGGTTCACCCCTCCACTTT CASSKGGWDGGSPLHF
NA TRBJ2-5 TRBD1 15 TRBV2 TGTGCCAGCATCGCCAAGGGGGCCTCCCAAGAGACCCAGTACTTC CASIAKGASQETQYF
NA TRBJ1-4 NA 13 TRBV29-1 TGCAGCGTTTCCAGGGGCACTAATGAAAAACTGTTTTTT CSVSRGTNEKLFF
NA TRBJ1-5 NA 17 TRBV6-2/TRBV6-3 TGTGCCAGCAGTTACTCGAGTGTTTCGCTGAGCAATCAGCCCCAGCATTTT CASSYSSVSLSNQPQHF
NA TRBJ1-2 TRBD1 15 TRBV2 TGTGCCAGCAGCCAGGGGACAGCGGCTAACTATGGCTACACCTTC CASSQGTAANYGYTF
NA TRBJ2-7 NA 13 TRBV9 TGTGCCAGCAGCGTAGCGCAGGGTCAAGAGCAGTACTTC CASSVAQGQEQYF
NA TRBJ1-1 TRBD1 14 TRBV27 TGTGCCAGCAGTTTCGGGACAGAGAACACTGAAGCTTTCTTT CASSFGTENTEAFF
NA TRBJ2-6 NA 16 TRBV9 TGTGCCAGCAGCGTAGGAGGCGTCTCTGGGGCCAACGTCCTGACTTTC CASSVGGVSGANVLTF
NA TRBJ2-7 TRBD1 19 TRBV28 TGTGCCAGCAGTCGATCGTTGGCAGGGGGCGCCGGCAGTCCTTACGAGCAGTACTTC CASSRSLAGGAGSPYEQYF
NA TRBJ2-1 NA 15 TRBV24-1 TGTGCCACCAGTGACTGGGGCAGCCTGGACAATGAGCAGTTCTTC CATSDWGSLDNEQFF
once TRBJ1-6 TRBD1 18 TRBV15 TGTGCCACCAGCAGAGGAGGACAGGGATGGTCCTATAATTCACCCCTCCACTTT CATSRGGQGWSYNSPLHF
NA TRBJ1-5 NA 15 TRBV4-3 TGCGCCAGCAGCCGGCTTTTCGGGGGGGATCAGCCCCAGCATTTT CASSRLFGGDQPQHF
NA TRBJ2-7 TRBD2 15 TRBV7-2 TGTGCCAGCAGCATGCTAGCGGGGGGCCAATACGAGCAGTACTTC CASSMLAGGQYEQYF
few TRBJ1-2 NA 13 TRBV28 TGTGCCAGCAGAAGCGACAGATACTATGGCTACACCTTC CASRSDRYYGYTF
NA TRBJ1-2 NA 16 TRBV7-8 TGTGCCAGCAGCTTAGGATCAGGGAACGTAAACTATGGCTACACCTTC CASSLGSGNVNYGYTF
NA TRBJ2-7 NA 14 TRBV7-9 TGTGCCAGCAGCCATTCGAGGCCCCCCTACGAGCAGTACTTC CASSHSRPPYEQYF
NA TRBJ1-5 NA 12 TRBV11-2 TGTGCCAGCAGCCGTCCCTCGCAGCCCCAGCATTTT CASSRPSQPQHF
NA TRBJ2-7 NA 13 TRBV28 TGTGCCAGCAGTTTAGGGGGGTTCTACGAGCAGTACTTC CASSLGGFYEQYF
NA TRBJ2-7 TRBD2 17 TRBV28 TGTGCCAGCAGTTTCCTCCCGAGCGGGAGGTTGACCTACGAGCAGTACTTC CASSFLPSGRLTYEQYF
NA TRBJ1-3 NA 15 TRBV28 TGTGCCAGCAGTGCCGGGACATCATACGGAAACACCATATATTTT CASSAGTSYGNTIYF
NA TRBJ2-7 NA 15 TRBV28 TGTGCCAGCAGCCTCTCGGGCTTATCAACCGGGACACGGGTCTTC CASSLSGLSTGTRVF
NA TRBJ1-1 NA 15 TRBV5-8 TGTGCCAGCAGCTTAATGATAGGGGGGAACACTGAAGCTTTCTTT CASSLMIGGNTEAFF
NA TRBJ1-1 NA 12 TRBV6-5 TGTGCCCTCGACAGGAGGAACACTGAAGCTTTCTTT CALDRRNTEAFF
NA TRBJ1-2 NA 13 TRBV30 TGTGCCTGGAGCAGAGGAGGTCCTCTTAGCTACACCTTC CAWSRGGPLSYTF